The entry that follows covers one T cell receptor beta chain sequence. The antigen is unknown. This specimen comes from a study of beta chain features in type 1 diabetes. Study in general: Patients were similar to healthy donors in age and gender (as well as in cell yields). Sorted cells from all samples, numbering some 99,000,000, were examined.

Reverse transcription of all isolated RNA meant that expressed TCRB transcripts were sequenced. Produced via immunoSEQ multiplex PCR; TCRdb's table is partial and in-frame only. The sample contains approximately 120,000 clones, almost 40% of which appear only once. Germline CDR1 is SGHRS and CDR2 is YFSETQ. The V gene end was trimmed by 4 bases and the J gene end by 8 bases; junction bases not matched to a gene: 7. The CDR3 consists of 13 residues. Post-sort purity exceeded 98% for all sorted populations. Study conclusions and caveats: Any HLA effect on TCRB rearrangement was left unresolved by small sub-analyses.

The specimen was stem cell memory CD4+ T cells from blood. This sequence was found in a woman between 18 and 30 years old in good health. The gene calls are TRBV5-1 and TRBJ1-2; 8 bases line up with TRBD1. CDR3 loop: CASSRQGLRGYTF. The CDR3, as DNA: TGCGCCAGCAGCCGACAGGGGTTGAGGGGCTACACCTTC. The full variable domain, its missing parts supplied by reference TRBV5-1 and TRBJ1-2, is KAGVTQTPRYLIKTRGQQVTLSCSPISGHRSVSWYQQTPGQGLQFLFEYFSETQRNKGNFPGRFSGRQFSNSRSEMNVSTLELGDSALYLCASSRQGLRGYTFGSGTRLTVV.